This T cell receptor beta chain was sequenced in a study of OX40 agonist ivuxolimab in advanced cancers. Whole-study findings and limits: It was also the case that some nonresponders had low normalized T-cell clonal expansion.

This clone came up once. Its antigen is still unknown. The CDR3 runs 13 residues. Trimming took off 9 bases at V and 4 bases at J, with 13 bases between the two ends. In germline, CDR1 is LNHDA, CDR2 SQIVND (reference sequence). TCRdb's copy holds only in-frame clones and misses some; the assay was immunoSEQ multiplex PCR. The repertoire has 55,000 to 75,000 clones, 87% of them found once; the top ten carry approximately 1.4%. This clonotype was sampled from an adult with an advanced solid tumor such as melanoma, head and neck, liver or kidney cancer. This chain uses TRBV19 with TRBJ1-5; the D is unclear. Material: CD4+ or CD8+ T cells sorted from blood, obtained in a trial of the OX40 agonist ivuxolimab. CDR3 sequence reads: CASRDFGNQPQHF. The CDR3 DNA is TGTGCCAGCAGAGACTTTGGTAATCAGCCCCAGCATTTT.